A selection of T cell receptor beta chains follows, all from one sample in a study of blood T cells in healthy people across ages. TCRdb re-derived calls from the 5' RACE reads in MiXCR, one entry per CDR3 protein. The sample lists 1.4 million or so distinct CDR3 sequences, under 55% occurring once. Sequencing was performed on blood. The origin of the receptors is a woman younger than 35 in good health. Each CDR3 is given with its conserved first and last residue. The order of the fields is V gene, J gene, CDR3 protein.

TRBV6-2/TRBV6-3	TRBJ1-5	CASSYSSSNQPQHF
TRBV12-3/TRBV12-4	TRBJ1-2	CASSLWDRMGGYTF
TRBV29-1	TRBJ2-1	CSVEGPSWYNEQFF
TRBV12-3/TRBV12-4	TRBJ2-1	CASSLSGVAGGPVEQFF
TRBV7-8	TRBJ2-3	CASSRGALESTDTQYF
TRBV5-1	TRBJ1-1	CASSRRQGSTYTEAFF
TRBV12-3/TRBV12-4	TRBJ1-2	CASSPTLSSWSGYTF
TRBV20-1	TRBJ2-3	CSARGGAGGPTDTQYF
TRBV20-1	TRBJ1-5	CSARPQNRGSNQPQHF
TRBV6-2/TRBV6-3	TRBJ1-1	CASRPADRYTEAFF
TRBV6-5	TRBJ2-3	CASSFGGLAGGPSTDTQYF
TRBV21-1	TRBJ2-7	CASPPQGHEQYF
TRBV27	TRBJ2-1	CASSPLLRGRDNEQFF
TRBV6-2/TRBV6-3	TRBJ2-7	CASSPMGGPNHF
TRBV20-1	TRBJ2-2	CSAREALGTGELFF
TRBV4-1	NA	CASSPIGRRREQYF
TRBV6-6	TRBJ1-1	CASSYQSSFMNTEAFF
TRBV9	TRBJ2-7	CASSVAGQNNEQYF
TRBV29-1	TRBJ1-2	CSVEGDYGYTF
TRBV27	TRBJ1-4	CASSRTTGVEKLFF
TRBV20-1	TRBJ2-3	CSARGGTSGILRATQYF
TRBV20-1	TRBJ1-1	CSARQGAIGEAFF
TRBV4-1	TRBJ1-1	CASSQGATDGTEAFF
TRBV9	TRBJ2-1	CASSVVLTRLGDSYNEQFF
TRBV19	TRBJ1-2	CASSPTRRGANYGYTF
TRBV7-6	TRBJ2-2	CASSLVSETNTGELFF
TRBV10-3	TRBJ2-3	CAIGTGLQDTQYF
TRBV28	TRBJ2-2	CASSTTGGIAGELFF
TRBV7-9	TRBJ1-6	CAISRGTVLNSPLHF
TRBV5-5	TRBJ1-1	CASSLGRGSGTEAFF
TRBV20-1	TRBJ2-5	CSASPLDRGRETQYF
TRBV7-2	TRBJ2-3	CASSFSGGQGSTDTQYF
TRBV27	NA	CASSSGVAAYNEQYF
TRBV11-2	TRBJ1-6	CASSHLSARPLHF
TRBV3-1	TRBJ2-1	CASSLSGRDNEQFF
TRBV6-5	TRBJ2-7	CASSYAGGSSYEQYF
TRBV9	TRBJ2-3	CASRSLDTQYF
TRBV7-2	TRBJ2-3	CASSLGGRIDTQYF
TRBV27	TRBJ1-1	CASSANRGGTEAFF